These 19 T cell receptor beta chains were all obtained from the same sample, sequenced in a study of identical twins. Via MiXCR, TCRdb re-called the 5' RACE reads, giving one row per CDR3 protein. The table records 600,000 to 850,000 distinct CDR3 sequences, 15% to 20% of them present only once. In addition, the sample was reused for a study of T cells expressing NK-cell markers.

The material sequenced was PBMCs. The receptors stem from a woman between 18 and 30 years old in good health.

The chain combines TRBV5-1 with TRBJ2-1, with 13 bases aligning to TRBD2. V lost 4 bases, J lost 7 bases, and 11 bases stayed unmatched. This CDR3 is built from 17 residues. Germline CDR1 and CDR2: SGHRS and YFSETQ. The CDR3 spells CASSPMGLAGRGNEQFF. The DNA of the CDR3 is TGCGCCAGCAGCCCTATGGGACTAGCGGGGCGGGGGAATGAGCAGTTCTTC.

This clonotype has only a few counts. The J gene is TRBJ2-7, the V gene TRBV6-1; no reliable D call. Trimming cost V 3 bases and J 9 bases, with 12 bases left between them. The length of the CDR3 is 12 residues. Germline CDR1 is MNHNS and CDR2 is SASEGT. As DNA, the CDR3 is TGTGCCAGCAGTGAGGTTCAAATGGGGCAGTACTTC. Translated: CASSEVQMGQYF.

The rearrangement joins TRBV5-1 to TRBJ2-1; D unresolved. CDR1 and CDR2 from the germline V gene are SGHRS and YFSETQ. The germline V and J ends were trimmed by 7 bases and 0 bases, with 11 bases remaining between them. The CDR3 extends over 14 amino acids. The CDR3 DNA is TGCGCCAGCTCCCGTTATAGCTCCTACAATGAGCAGTTCTTC. Amino acid sequence: CASSRYSSYNEQFF.

The chain links TRBV27 to TRBJ2-1, with a tentative D call TRBD1 (6 bases). The CDR3 is 16 amino acids. The ends were cut back, 3 bases at V and 4 bases at J, with 16 bases in the middle. From germline, CDR1 is MNHEY and CDR2 SMNVEV (reference sequence). CDR3 loop: CASSFQGPLGYNEQFF. CDR3 nucleotide sequence: TGTGCCAGCAGTTTCCAGGGGCCGTTGGGGTACAATGAGCAGTTCTTC.

CDR3 sequence: CSVFRPGEWQETQYF. CDR3 coding DNA: TGCAGCGTTTTTCGGCCAGGGGAGTGGCAAGAGACCCAGTACTTC. J is TRBJ2-5 and V is TRBV29-1; weak D call: TRBD1 (6 bases). The CDR3 covers 15 residues. The germline V gene has CDR1 SQVTM and CDR2 ANQGSEA. The germline V and J ends were trimmed by 5 bases and 2 bases, with 18 bases remaining between them.

Worth noting for this clonotype: One end of the junction fails to match germline, which may point to a read error. The V gene is TRBV20-1, the J gene TRBJ2-7, with TRBD1 identical over 7 bases. From germline, CDR1 is DFQATT and CDR2 SNEGSKA (reference sequence). The length of the CDR3 is 15 residues. CDR3 sequence (DNA): TGCAGTGCCAGAGAACGGACAGGTTCCTCCTACGAGCAGTACTTC. It specifies CSARERTGSSYEQYF.

The V gene is TRBV29-1, the J gene TRBJ1-2; 7 positions match TRBD1. CDR3 length: 12 amino acids. Germline V gene data show CDR1 as SQVTM and CDR2 as ANQGSEA. Unmatched junction bases numbered 8, after V lost 8 bases and J lost 5 bases. CDR3 DNA sequence: TGCAGCACCGGGGACAGTAAATATGGCTACACCTTC. It encodes CSTGDSKYGYTF. Filled out from reference TRBV29-1 and TRBJ1-2, the complete variable domain reads SAVISQKPSRDICQRGTSLTIQCQVDSQVTMMFWYRQQPGQSLTLIATANQGSEATYESGFVIDKFPISRPNLTFSTLTVSNMSPEDSSIYLCSTGDSKYGYTFGSGTRLTVV.

This clonotype was seen a few times. The rearrangement uses TRBV11-2 and TRBJ1-1; D is unclear. Trimming shortened V by 4 bases and J by 4 bases, and 16 bases separated the two germline ends. The CDR3 is 15 amino acids. Germline CDR1 and CDR2: SGHAT and FQNNGV. CDR3: CASSSVVGVGTEAFF. CDR3 DNA sequence: TGTGCCAGCAGCTCAGTGGTCGGGGTGGGCACTGAAGCTTTCTTT.

The chain has TRBV6-1 and TRBJ2-5; 7 nucleotides match TRBD1. V gave up 5 bases and J gave up 1 base; unmatched junction bases: 7. Germline CDR1 is MNHNS and CDR2 is SASEGT. The CDR3 covers 15 residues. The CDR3 region has the DNA TGTGCCAGCAGTCCCCCGGGACAGAGCCAAGAGACCCAGTACTTC. Residues: CASSPPGQSQETQYF.

The table lists this clonotype with a few counts. J is TRBJ2-1 and V is TRBV7-6; D is perhaps TRBD1 (6 bases). CDR1 is SGHVS and CDR2 is FNYEAQ in the germline V gene. V was trimmed by 4 bases and J by 12 bases, leaving 13 bases between them. The CDR3 loop spans 12 amino acids. CDR3 in amino acids: CASSSPPGVQFF. The CDR3 DNA sequence: TGTGCCAGCAGCTCTCCACCAGGGGTGCAGTTCTTC.

J is TRBJ2-7 and V is TRBV29-1; the match to TRBD1 covers 9 bases. J lost 0 bases, V lost 6 bases, and 3 bases had no gene match. CDR1 and CDR2 from the germline V gene are SQVTM and ANQGSEA. The CDR3 length is 13 residues. CDR3 sequence reads: CSVGTGSSYEQYF. For the CDR3, the DNA is TGCAGCGTGGGGACAGGGAGCTCCTACGAGCAGTACTTC.

This clonotype appeared a few times. This chain joins TRBV4-2 and TRBJ2-1; D uncertain. CDR1 LGHNA and CDR2 YNFKEQ come from the germline V gene. This CDR3 contains 12 residues. V was clipped by 3 bases and J by 9 bases, with 9 bases between them. CDR3 sequence: CASSQPRGEQFF. The CDR3 DNA reads TGTGCCAGCAGCCAGCCCCGTGGTGAGCAGTTCTTC.

This clonotype was seen a handful of times. V gene TRBV13 combines with J gene TRBJ2-7; 10 bases are a match to TRBD2. CDR1 is PRHDT, CDR2 FYEKMQ, per germline (reference sequence). Trimming cost V 5 bases and J 0 bases; bases outside gene matches: 7. The length of the CDR3 is 16 residues. CDR3 residues: CASSTRTSGTSYEQYF. As DNA, the CDR3 is TGTGCCAGCAGCACTCGGACTAGCGGAACCTCCTACGAGCAGTACTTC.

This clonotype was picked up a small number of times. The chain employs TRBV20-1 and TRBJ2-3; unclear D gene. Between the trimmed V and J ends, which lost 0 bases and 4 bases, there was a span of 14 bases. CDR3 length equals 15 residues. Germline CDR1 DFQATT, CDR2 SNEGSKA (reference sequence). CDR3 amino acids: CSARDAVGAADTQYF. CDR3 nucleotide sequence: TGCAGTGCTAGAGATGCCGTCGGCGCGGCAGATACGCAGTATTTT.

The genes are TRBV20-1 and TRBJ1-2; 7 nucleotides agree with TRBD1. This CDR3 is built from 14 residues. Germline V gene lookup returns CDR1 DFQATT and CDR2 SNEGSKA (reference sequence). V trimming: 0 bases; J trimming: 8 bases; junction bases outside the gene matches: 9. This CDR3 is CSARDYGTASGYTF. The CDR3 DNA is TGCAGTGCTAGAGATTATGGGACAGCCAGCGGCTACACCTTC.

This clonotype turned up a few times. V usage is TRBV11-2 and J usage is TRBJ2-5; 9 bases fit TRBD1. V lost 5 bases to trimming and J lost 1 base; unmatched junction nucleotides: 2. This CDR3 spans 14 amino acids. Germline lookup yields CDR1 SGHAT and CDR2 FQNNGV. The chain's CDR3 is CASSTGGGQETQYF. The DNA of the CDR3 is TGTGCCAGCAGCACAGGGGGCGGCCAAGAGACCCAGTACTTC.

This clonotype was observed at least ten times. J is TRBJ2-3 and V is TRBV25-1, with D hard to call. The CDR3 is 12 amino acids. Trimming stripped 2 bases from V and 4 bases from J, with 4 bases between. CDR1 MGHDK and CDR2 SYGVNS come from the germline V gene. Written as DNA, the CDR3 is TGTGCCAGCAGTGAAGGGGCAGATACGCAGTATTTT. This codes for CASSEGADTQYF.

The chain uses TRBV20-1 and TRBJ2-1; D is unclear. CDR1 and CDR2 (germline): DFQATT, SNEGSKA (reference sequence). This CDR3 region has 13 residues. Trimming removed 5 bases at V and 6 bases at J, with 14 bases between. In DNA form, the CDR3 reads TGCAGTGCTCAAGTATCTCTACCCAATGAGCAGTTCTTC. It is translated as CSAQVSLPNEQFF.

This chain links TRBV18 with TRBJ2-3; no firm D call. The CDR3 has 17 amino acids. The V end lost 3 bases, the J end lost 1 base, and 17 bases lay between the germline ends. CDR1 is KGHSH, CDR2 LQKENI, per germline. As DNA, the CDR3 is TGTGCCAGCTCACCTTCCTCGGGCCGCCCGGGCACAGATACGCAGTATTTT. Translated: CASSPSSGRPGTDTQYF.